This T cell receptor beta chain was recorded in a study of vaccination effects on CD4 cells after COVID-19. Background on the study: Expansion with viral peptide pools was applied to antigen-specific CD4+ T cells by the ViraFEST assay prior to sequencing. Study results and limitations: Few convalescent patients, and no early post-infection timepoints, were available to the study.

CDR1 LNHNV and CDR2 YYDKDF come from the germline V gene (reference sequence). Trimming stripped 0 bases from V and 2 bases from J, with 12 bases between. The CDR3 is 16 amino acids. Having been cultured for roughly 9 days, the cells underwent CD4+ T cell isolation. It was between March and December 2020 that the person had a SARS-CoV-2 infection confirmed by PCR. As concerns this clone: Its antigen is unidentified.

Using immunoSEQ multiplex PCR, the repertoire was profiled, and TCRdb retains in-frame clones only, with some absent. The sample shows more than 60,000 clones, about 72% of them seen only once. Sequenced material: CD4+ T cells from PBMCs cultured without peptide, taken before COVID-19 vaccination. This sequence was found in a human donor who had a prior SARS-CoV-2 infection. The rearrangement joins TRBV15 to TRBJ2-3; D gene unclear. This chain's CDR3 is CATSRDNGGDTDTQYF. The CDR3 DNA sequence: TGTGCCACCAGCAGAGATAATGGCGGAGACACAGATACGCAGTATTTT.